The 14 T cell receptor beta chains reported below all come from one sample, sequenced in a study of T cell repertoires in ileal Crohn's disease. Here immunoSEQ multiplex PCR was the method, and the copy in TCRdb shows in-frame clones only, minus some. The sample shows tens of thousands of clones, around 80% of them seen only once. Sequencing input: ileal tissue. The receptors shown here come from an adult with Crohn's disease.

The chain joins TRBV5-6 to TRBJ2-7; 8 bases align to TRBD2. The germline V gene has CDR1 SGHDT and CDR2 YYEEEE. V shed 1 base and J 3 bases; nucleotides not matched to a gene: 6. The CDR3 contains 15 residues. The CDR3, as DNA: TGTGCCAGCAGCTTGCTGGCGGGGGGAATCTACGAGCAGTACTTC. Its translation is CASSLLAGGIYEQYF.

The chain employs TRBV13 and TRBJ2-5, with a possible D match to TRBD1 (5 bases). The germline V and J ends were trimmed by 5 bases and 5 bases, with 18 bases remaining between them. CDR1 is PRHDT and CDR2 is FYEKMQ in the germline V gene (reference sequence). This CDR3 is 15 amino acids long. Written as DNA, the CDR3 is TGTGCCAGCAGCCCGGATACCACAGGCTTCGAGACCCAGTACTTC. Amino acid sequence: CASSPDTTGFETQYF.

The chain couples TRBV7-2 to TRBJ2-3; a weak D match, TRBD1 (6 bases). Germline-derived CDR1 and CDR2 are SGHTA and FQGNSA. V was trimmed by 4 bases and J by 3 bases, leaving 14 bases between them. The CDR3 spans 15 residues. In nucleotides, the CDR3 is TGTGCCAGCAGCTCAGGGGTTTCAAGGACAGATACGCAGTATTTT. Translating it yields CASSSGVSRTDTQYF.

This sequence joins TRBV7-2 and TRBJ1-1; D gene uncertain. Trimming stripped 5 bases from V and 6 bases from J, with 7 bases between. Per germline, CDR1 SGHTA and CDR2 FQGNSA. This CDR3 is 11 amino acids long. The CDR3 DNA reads TGTGCCAGCAGCGGAGACTCTGAAGCTTTCTTT. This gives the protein CASSGDSEAFF.

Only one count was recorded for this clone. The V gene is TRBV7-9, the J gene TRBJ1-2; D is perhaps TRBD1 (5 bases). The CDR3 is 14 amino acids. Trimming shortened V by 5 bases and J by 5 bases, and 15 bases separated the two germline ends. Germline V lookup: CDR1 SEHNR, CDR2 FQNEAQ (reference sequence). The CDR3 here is CASSVDSSGYGYTF. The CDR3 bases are TGTGCCAGCAGCGTCGACAGTTCCGGGTATGGCTACACCTTC.

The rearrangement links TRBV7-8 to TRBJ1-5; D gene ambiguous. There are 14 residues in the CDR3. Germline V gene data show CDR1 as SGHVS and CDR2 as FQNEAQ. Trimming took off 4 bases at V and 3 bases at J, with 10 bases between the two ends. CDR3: CASSYAGDNQPQHF. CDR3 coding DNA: TGTGCCAGCAGCTACGCCGGGGACAATCAGCCCCAGCATTTT. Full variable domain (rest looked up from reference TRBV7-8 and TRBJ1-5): GAGVSQSPRYKVAKRGQDVALRCDPISGHVSLFWYQQALGQGPEFLTYFQNEAQLDKSGLPSDRFFAERPEGSVSTLKIQRTQQEDSAVYLCASSYAGDNQPQHFGDGTRLSIL.

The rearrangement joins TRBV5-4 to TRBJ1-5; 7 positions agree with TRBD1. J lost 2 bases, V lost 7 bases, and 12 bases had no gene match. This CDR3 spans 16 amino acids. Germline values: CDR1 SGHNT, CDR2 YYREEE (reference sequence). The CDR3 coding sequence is TGTGCCAGCGGGTCAGGGGGTAAGGTTGGCAATCAGCCCCAGCATTTT. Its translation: CASGSGGKVGNQPQHF. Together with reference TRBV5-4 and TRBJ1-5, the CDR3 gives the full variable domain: ETGVTQSPTHLIKTRGQQVTLRCSSQSGHNTVSWYQQALGQGPQFIFQYYREEENGRGNFPPRFSGLQFPNYSSELNVNALELDDSALYLCASGSGGKVGNQPQHFGDGTRLSIL.

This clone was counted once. For the CDR3, the DNA is TGTGCCAGCAGCTTAGGACAGACCGCTACCTACGAGCAGTACTTC. Its translation: CASSLGQTATYEQYF. The J gene is TRBJ2-7, the V gene TRBV7-2; possible D gene TRBD1, 5 bases. This CDR3 has 15 residues. Germline V CDR1 and CDR2: SGHTA, FQGNSA. V was clipped by 1 base and J by 2 bases, with 12 bases between them.

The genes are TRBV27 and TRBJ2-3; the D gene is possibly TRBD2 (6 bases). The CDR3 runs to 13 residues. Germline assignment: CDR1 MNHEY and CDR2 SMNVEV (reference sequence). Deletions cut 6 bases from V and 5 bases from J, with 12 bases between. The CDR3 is CASRRYGGDTQYF. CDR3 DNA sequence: TGTGCCAGCAGGCGGTACGGGGGAGATACGCAGTATTTT.

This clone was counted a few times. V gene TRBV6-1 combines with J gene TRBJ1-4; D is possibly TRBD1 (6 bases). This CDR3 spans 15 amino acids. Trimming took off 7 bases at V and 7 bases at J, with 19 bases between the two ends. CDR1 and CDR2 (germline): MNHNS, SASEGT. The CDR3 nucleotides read TGTGCCAGCATCAAAGGGGCGGGGGCGAGTGAAAAACTGTTTTTT. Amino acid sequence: CASIKGAGASEKLFF.

As DNA, the CDR3 is TGTGCCAGCTCACCCCGGCGGGACGGCTATGGCTACACCTTC. Its translation is CASSPRRDGYGYTF. This chain links TRBV18 with TRBJ1-2; D is perhaps TRBD1 (5 bases). V lost 3 bases and J 4 bases, leaving 12 bases between the germline ends. In germline, CDR1 is KGHSH, CDR2 LQKENI. The CDR3 is 14 amino acids.

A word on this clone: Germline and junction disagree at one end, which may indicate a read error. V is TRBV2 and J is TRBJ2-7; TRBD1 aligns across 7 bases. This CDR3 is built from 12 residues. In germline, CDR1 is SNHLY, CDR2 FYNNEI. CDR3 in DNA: TGTGCCAGCAGCTCGACAGGGAACGAGCGGTACTTC. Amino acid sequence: CASSSTGNERYF.

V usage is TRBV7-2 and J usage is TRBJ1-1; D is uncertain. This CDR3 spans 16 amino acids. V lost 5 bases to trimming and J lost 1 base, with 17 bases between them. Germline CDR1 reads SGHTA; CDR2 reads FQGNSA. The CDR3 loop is CASSPGPTISNTEAFF. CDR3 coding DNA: TGTGCCAGCAGCCCCGGCCCGACAATATCGAACACTGAAGCTTTCTTT.

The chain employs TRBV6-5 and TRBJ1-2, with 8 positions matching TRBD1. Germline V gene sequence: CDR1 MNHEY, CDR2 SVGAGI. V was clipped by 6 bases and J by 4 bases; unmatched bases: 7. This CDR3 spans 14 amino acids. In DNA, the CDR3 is TGTGCCAGCAGGCAAACAGGGGGAGTCTATGGCTACACCTTC. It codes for CASRQTGGVYGYTF.